The 28 T cell receptor beta chains presented below share a single source sample, sequenced in a study of siplizumab effects on memory and regulatory T cells. The protocol was immunoSEQ multiplex PCR, while the TCRdb copy is restricted to in-frame clones and leaves out a portion. Of 80,000 to 130,000 clones listed, about 90% are singletons. The sequencing input was Tregs sorted from blood. These receptors were obtained from a human donor in good health.

The chain couples TRBV5-1 to TRBJ2-1; D not resolved. CDR3 length equals 16 residues. V was pared by 0 bases and J by 5 bases, with 15 bases between. The germline CDR1 and CDR2 sequences are SGHRS and YFSETQ. CDR3 residues: CASSLAAMQGNNEQFF. Here the CDR3 DNA reads TGCGCCAGCAGCTTGGCCGCCATGCAAGGGAACAATGAGCAGTTCTTC.

This chain joins TRBV6-1 and TRBJ1-3, with TRBD1 as a possible D gene (5 bases). Trimming shortened V by 6 bases and J by 2 bases, and 8 bases separated the two germline ends. This CDR3 contains 13 residues. Germline loops: CDR1 MNHNS, CDR2 SASEGT. Here the CDR3 reads CASREGPGNTIYF. The CDR3 nucleotides are TGTGCCAGCAGAGAGGGACCTGGAAACACCATATATTTT.

As for this clone: Other DNA sequences in this sample translate to the same CDR3. The chain uses TRBV27 and TRBJ2-2; D call uncertain. The CDR3 is made up of 12 amino acids. CDR1 is MNHEY and CDR2 is SMNVEV in the germline V gene (reference sequence). V lost 3 bases to trimming and J lost 4 bases, with 3 bases between them. The CDR3 loop is CASSLPTGELFF. DNA for the CDR3: TGTGCCAGCAGTTTGCCCACCGGGGAGCTGTTTTTT.

V gene TRBV27 combines with J gene TRBJ1-1, with 7 bases that match TRBD1. After removal of 3 bases from V and 6 bases from J, the junction contained 7 bases not matched to a gene. The CDR3 length is 14 residues. From germline, CDR1 is MNHEY and CDR2 SMNVEV (reference sequence). The CDR3 nucleotides are TGTGCCAGCAGTTTCCAGACAGGGAAGCCTGAAGCTTTCTTT. Protein sequence: CASSFQTGKPEAFF.

This clone was found once. This chain uses TRBV27 with TRBJ1-5; D might be TRBD1 (5 bases). Germline values: CDR1 MNHEY, CDR2 SMNVEV (reference sequence). The length of the CDR3 is 14 residues. Trimming cost V 3 bases and J 4 bases, with 10 bases left between them. In DNA form, the CDR3 reads TGTGCCAGCAGTTTCGCGGGGGATAATCAGCCCCAGCATTTT. Protein sequence: CASSFAGDNQPQHF.

V usage is TRBV10-2 and J usage is TRBJ2-3, with 9 nucleotides matching TRBD2. Trimming cost V 11 bases and J 4 bases; bases outside gene matches: 13. Germline loops: CDR1 WSHSY, CDR2 SAAADI. CDR3 length equals 15 residues. This CDR3 reads CAGSMSGRSSDTQYF. The CDR3 region has the DNA TGCGCCGGCTCAATGAGCGGGAGGTCTTCAGATACGCAGTATTTT.

The rearrangement uses TRBV7-9 and TRBJ2-7; no definite D call. The CDR3 extends over 14 amino acids. Trimming took off 2 bases at V and 3 bases at J, with 11 bases between the two ends. Germline CDR1 is SEHNR and CDR2 is FQNEAQ (reference sequence). DNA for the CDR3: TGTGCCAGCAGCTTAATCGCAGTCAGCTACGAGCAGTACTTC. Translating gives CASSLIAVSYEQYF.

The chain employs TRBV6-1 and TRBJ2-7; 9 nucleotides line up with TRBD2. This CDR3 has 15 amino acids. Germline V gene lookup returns CDR1 MNHNS and CDR2 SASEGT. The J segment lost 2 bases and the V segment lost 11 bases, leaving 13 bases of the junction unmatched. The CDR3 DNA follows: TGTGCCTCTCGATGGCGGGAGGGTGGGACCTACGAGCAGTACTTC. Translated: CASRWREGGTYEQYF.

The rearrangement links TRBV9 to TRBJ2-2; possible D gene TRBD2, 6 bases. The CDR3 runs 13 residues. Trimming left V 4 bases short and J 3 bases short, with 7 bases between. Germline lookup yields CDR1 SGDLS and CDR2 YYNGEE. In nucleotides, the CDR3 is TGTGCCAGCAGCTCGGGGGACACCGGGGAGCTGTTTTTT. Amino acids: CASSSGDTGELFF.

This rearrangement joins TRBV15 to TRBJ2-1, with no clear D. Germline lookup yields CDR1 LNHNV and CDR2 YYDKDF (reference sequence). V gave up 6 bases and J gave up 5 bases, with 8 bases separating them. This CDR3 is 12 amino acids long. Here the CDR3 DNA reads TGTGCCACCAGGACACGAAACAATGAGCAGTTCTTC. It codes for CATRTRNNEQFF.

The CDR3 region is CASSRDRGRSNQPQHF. The DNA for the CDR3 is TGCGCCAGCAGCCGAGACAGGGGACGTAGCAATCAGCCCCAGCATTTT. This chain connects TRBV4-1 to TRBJ1-5; 8 bases are shared with TRBD1. CDR3 length: 16 residues. V lost 4 bases to trimming and J lost 0 bases; unmatched junction nucleotides: 5. The germline V gene has CDR1 MGHRA and CDR2 YSYEKL.

The rearrangement uses TRBV29-1 and TRBJ2-2; TRBD1 matches 8 bases. The CDR3 runs to 14 residues. The V and J ends lost 7 bases and 5 bases, in that order; junction bases with no gene match: 9. CDR1 is SQVTM, CDR2 ANQGSEA, per germline. CDR3 sequence reads: CSGRQGAGTGELFF. CDR3 coding DNA: TGCAGCGGGAGGCAGGGGGCGGGGACCGGGGAGCTGTTTTTT.

The chain links TRBV28 to TRBJ2-7; perhaps TRBD1 as D (6 bases). The CDR3 is 15 residues long. Germline assignment: CDR1 MDHEN and CDR2 SYDVKM. Deletions cut 5 bases from V and 12 bases from J, with 26 bases between. CDR3 DNA sequence: TGTGCCAGCAGTCCTCTGGGACACGACTTTAAGGAGTCGTACTTC. It translates to CASSPLGHDFKESYF.

The V and J genes are TRBV14 and TRBJ2-3; 9 nucleotides line up with TRBD1. The germline CDR1 and CDR2 sequences are SGHDN and FVKESK. Trimming took 4 bases from V and 2 from J; bases not matched to a gene: 7. There are 16 residues in the CDR3. The CDR3 is CASSLRTGDHTDTQYF. DNA of the CDR3: TGTGCCAGCAGCCTAAGGACAGGGGATCACACAGATACGCAGTATTTT.

V is TRBV2 and J is TRBJ2-1; 11 nucleotides align to TRBD1. The germline V gene encodes CDR1 SNHLY and CDR2 FYNNEI. CDR3 size: 13 residues. V was clipped by 8 bases and J by 8 bases; unmatched bases: 5. In DNA form, the CDR3 reads TGTGCCAGCTCTTGGGACAGGGGGGATGAGCAGTTCTTC. It codes for CASSWDRGDEQFF.

CDR3 nucleotides: TGTGCCAGCAGCTTCCCAGGGTGGGCTAACTATGGCTACACCTTC. This gives the protein CASSFPGWANYGYTF. V usage is TRBV5-6 and J usage is TRBJ1-2; TRBD1 might be the D (5 bases). CDR1 SGHDT and CDR2 YYEEEE come from the germline V gene. CDR3 size: 15 residues. V dropped 2 bases and J dropped 0 bases, with 11 bases sitting between them.

The DNA for the CDR3 is TGTGCCAGTTACGACAGGGGTAACACTGAAGCTTTCTTT. This encodes CASYDRGNTEAFF. The chain combines TRBV19 with TRBJ1-1, with 8 nucleotides matching TRBD1. The CDR3 runs 13 residues. CDR1 is LNHDA and CDR2 is SQIVND in the germline V gene (reference sequence). Trimming at V came to 8 bases and at J to 2 bases, leaving 4 bases not matched to a gene.

The rearrangement links TRBV7-6 to TRBJ2-2; 7 bases are a match to TRBD1. Germline values: CDR1 SGHVS, CDR2 FNYEAQ. The trim removed 2 bases at V and 3 bases at J, leaving 0 bases unmatched. CDR3 size: 14 residues. In nucleotides, the CDR3 is TGTGCCAGCAGCTTACAGGGGGACACCGGGGAGCTGTTTTTT. Translated: CASSLQGDTGELFF.

This sequence joins TRBV10-3 and TRBJ2-1; possibly TRBD1 or TRBD2 for D (5 bases each). This CDR3 spans 18 amino acids. The V gene lost 4 bases and the J gene lost 0 bases, with 19 bases spanning the gap. Germline V gene sequence: CDR1 ENHRY, CDR2 SYGVKD. The CDR3 bases are TGTGCCATCAGTGGGTCCAGGCCTGGGACCCACTCCTACAATGAGCAGTTCTTC. The encoded protein is CAISGSRPGTHSYNEQFF.

The chain joins TRBV28 to TRBJ1-5, with unresolved D. The V gene lost 6 bases and the J gene lost 6 bases, with 9 bases spanning the gap. Germline values: CDR1 MDHEN, CDR2 SYDVKM. The CDR3 spans 12 residues. The DNA of the CDR3 is TGTGCCAGCAGAACCTCGGTTCAGCCCCAGCATTTT. This gives the protein CASRTSVQPQHF.

The J gene is TRBJ1-3, the V gene TRBV9; a possible D gene is TRBD1 (5 bases). V was cut by 6 bases and J by 2 bases, with 15 bases left in between. The germline V gene encodes CDR1 SGDLS and CDR2 YYNGEE. This CDR3 region has 15 residues. CDR3 in amino acids: CASTKIEGPGNTIYF. The CDR3 nucleotides are TGTGCCAGCACCAAGATCGAGGGACCTGGAAACACCATATATTTT.

This clone is a singleton in its sample. V and J are TRBV4-1 and TRBJ2-1; 10 nucleotides agree with TRBD1. Germline V gene lookup returns CDR1 MGHRA and CDR2 YSYEKL. The CDR3 runs 16 residues. Trimming at V came to 4 bases and at J to 2 bases, leaving 5 bases not matched to a gene. The CDR3 here is CASSLRTGGTYNEQFF. The CDR3 DNA is TGCGCCAGCAGCCTCCGGACAGGGGGGACCTACAATGAGCAGTTCTTC.

This clone occurred once. V and J are TRBV10-3 and TRBJ2-1; TRBD1 matches at 8 bases. With 4 bases clipped from V and 3 bases from J, the junction kept 5 bases outside the gene matches. The CDR3 has 15 residues. CDR1 is ENHRY and CDR2 is SYGVKD in the germline V gene. In nucleotides, the CDR3 is TGTGCCATCAGTGGTCAACAGGGGGTCTACAATGAGCAGTTCTTC. This encodes CAISGQQGVYNEQFF.

V is TRBV6-1 and J is TRBJ1-2, with D perhaps TRBD1 (5 bases). The CDR3 runs 15 residues. The germline gives CDR1 MNHNS, CDR2 SASEGT. The ends were cut back, 8 bases at V and 4 bases at J, with 20 bases in the middle. This chain's CDR3 is CASGFLQGPSYGYTF. CDR3 DNA sequence: TGTGCCAGCGGCTTTCTGCAGGGCCCTTCCTATGGCTACACCTTC.

V is TRBV5-1 and J is TRBJ2-1, with 7 bases that match TRBD2. The germline V gene has CDR1 SGHRS and CDR2 YFSETQ. Unmatched junction bases numbered 5, after V lost 0 bases and J lost 5 bases. The CDR3 has 15 residues. CDR3 region: CASSLVERGNNEQFF. The CDR3 region has the DNA TGCGCCAGCAGCTTGGTGGAGCGGGGTAACAATGAGCAGTTCTTC. Based on the CDR3 plus reference TRBV5-1 and TRBJ2-1, the full variable domain is KAGVTQTPRYLIKTRGQQVTLSCSPISGHRSVSWYQQTPGQGLQFLFEYFSETQRNKGNFPGRFSGRQFSNSRSEMNVSTLELGDSALYLCASSLVERGNNEQFFGPGTRLTVL.

The J gene is TRBJ1-2, the V gene TRBV7-8; maybe TRBD1 (6 bases). The CDR3 spans 15 residues. Deletions cut 3 bases from V and 4 bases from J, with 15 bases between. Germline loops: CDR1 SGHVS, CDR2 FQNEAQ. The CDR3 region has the DNA TGTGCCAGCAGCTTGGTCGGGGGCGCAGCCTATGGCTACACCTTC. Its protein product is CASSLVGGAAYGYTF.

V usage is TRBV7-6 and J usage is TRBJ2-3, with D unresolved. V shed 5 bases and J shed 0 bases, with 6 bases lying between them. Germline V gene sequence: CDR1 SGHVS, CDR2 FNYEAQ. The CDR3 runs to 13 residues. For the CDR3, the DNA is TGTGCCAGCAGCCTACCTAGCACAGATACGCAGTATTTT. It yields the protein CASSLPSTDTQYF.

The chain uses TRBV7-2 and TRBJ2-2, with TRBD2 as a possible D gene (6 bases). V was pared by 1 base and J by 5 bases, with 14 bases between. CDR1 is SGHTA and CDR2 is FQGNSA in the germline V gene. CDR3 length: 16 residues. CDR3 coding DNA: TGTGCCAGCAGCTTAGGTGGGGACTGGGGGACCGGGGAGCTGTTTTTT. As protein: CASSLGGDWGTGELFF.